Sequencing of this T cell receptor (beta chain) was carried out in a study of T cell responses to AZD1222 COVID-19 vaccine. Overall study findings and caveats: Donors, mostly white British, included more females; clonal diversity was possibly underestimated. Spike as a whole was targeted by vaccine-associated CD4 TCRs, dominant at 160-218 and 743-854. Sampling captured repertoires only after the peak T cell response.

Generated by immunoSEQ multiplex PCR, the TCRdb table keeps only in-frame clones and is missing some. The sample holds about 140,000 clones; more than 75% are singletons and the top ten take 3% to 3.5%. Worth noting for this clone: Its specificity is not known.

The CDR3 sequence is 13 residues long. From germline, CDR1 is LGHDT and CDR2 YNNKEL (reference sequence). Trimming took off 0 bases at V and 8 bases at J, with 7 bases between the two ends. V gene TRBV3-1 (or the pseudogene TRBV3-2) combines with J gene TRBJ1-4; unclear D gene. This clonotype was sampled from an adult who received the AZD1222 COVID-19 vaccine. The source material was peripheral blood, sampled 28 days after the second AZD1222 dose. The CDR3, as DNA: TGTGCCAGCAGCCAAGATCCGGGGGAAAAACTGTTTTTT. This encodes CASSQDPGEKLFF.